Sequencing of this T cell receptor (beta chain) was carried out in a study of response to subunit inactivated influenza vaccine. Findings and caveats of the study: The authors suggested that few new T cells are recruited per seasonal influenza vaccination.

With respect to this clonotype: Its target is unknown.

TCRdb passed the RT-PCR reads through MiXCR, listing each CDR3 protein once. The repertoire includes about 480,000 distinct CDR3 sequences, around 9.9% of them detected once, and approximately 12% sits in the top ten. V was pared by 5 bases and J by 2 bases, with 8 bases of the junction left unmatched. CDR3 size: 15 residues. The germline gives CDR1 MNHNS, CDR2 SASEGT. The sequencing here drew on PBMCs from blood, taken roughly 46 days after vaccination. The J gene is TRBJ2-7, the V gene TRBV6-1, with 8 bases aligning to TRBD2. The receptor was derived from a man aged 50 to 60 who received an inactivated influenza vaccine. CDR3 bases: TGTGCCAGCAGTCCCGCGGGCGGGGGGACCTACGAGCAGTACTTC. Translating gives CASSPAGGGTYEQYF.